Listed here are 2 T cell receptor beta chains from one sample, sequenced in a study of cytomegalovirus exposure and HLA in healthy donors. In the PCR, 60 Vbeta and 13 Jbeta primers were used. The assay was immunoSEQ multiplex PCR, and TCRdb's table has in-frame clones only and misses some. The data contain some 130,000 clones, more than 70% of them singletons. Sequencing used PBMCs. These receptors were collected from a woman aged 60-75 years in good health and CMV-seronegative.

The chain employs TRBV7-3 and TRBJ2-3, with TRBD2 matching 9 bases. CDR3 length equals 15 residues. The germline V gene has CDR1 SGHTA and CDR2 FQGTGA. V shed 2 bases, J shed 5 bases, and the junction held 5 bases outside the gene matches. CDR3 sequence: CASSLAAGGGDTQYF. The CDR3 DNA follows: TGTGCCAGCAGCTTAGCGGCGGGAGGGGGAGATACGCAGTATTTT.

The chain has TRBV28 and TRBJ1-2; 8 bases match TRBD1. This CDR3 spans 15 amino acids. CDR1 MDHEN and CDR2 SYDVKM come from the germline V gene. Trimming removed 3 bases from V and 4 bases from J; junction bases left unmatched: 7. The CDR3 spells CASSLMAGGGYGYTF. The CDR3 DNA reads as TGTGCCAGCAGTTTGATGGCAGGGGGCGGCTATGGCTACACCTTC.